The T cell receptor (beta chain) described here comes from a study of siplizumab effects on memory and regulatory T cells. Overall study findings and caveats: A small minority of alloreactive clones were mapped to unstimulated subsets. Alloreactive sequences whose origin lay in unstimulated CD4+ memory cells were significantly reduced by siplizumab. The average Treg-derived proportion among mappable alloreactive CD4+ clones was 68.8% with siplizumab versus under 35% in controls.

The ends lost 6 bases at V and 5 bases at J; junction bases unmatched: 10. This CDR3 has 15 amino acids. Per the germline V gene, CDR1 is MNHNS and CDR2 is SASEGT. The data were produced by immunoSEQ multiplex PCR, yet TCRdb's version contains in-frame clones alone and is incomplete. The sample includes 100,000 or so clones, roughly nine tenths of them seen just once. About this clone: Its antigen remains unidentified.

The chain employs TRBV6-1 and TRBJ1-1; TRBD1 agrees at 9 bases. The material sequenced was Tregs sorted from blood. The clonotype originates from a human donor in good health. The chain's CDR3 is CASRPGTGWRTEAFF. In nucleotides, the CDR3 is TGTGCCAGCAGACCCGGGACAGGGTGGAGGACTGAAGCTTTCTTT.